Listed below are T cell receptor beta chains from one sample, sequenced in a study of cytomegalovirus exposure and HLA in healthy donors. Measured with immunoSEQ multiplex PCR; TCRdb has only the in-frame clones, and not every one. The data show about 180,000 clones, with 76% seen just once and 2% to 3% held by the top ten. Specimen: PBMCs. These receptors originate from a woman in her 30s in good health and CMV-seropositive. Both conserved end residues are part of each CDR3. Clone size is given for some rows only: seen once, a few or many times, or a class if the clone is expanded.

len,abundance,j_gene,v_gene,CDR3aa
14,-,TRBJ2-2,TRBV7-3,CASAGQEGTGELFF
13,-,TRBJ2-7,TRBV6-6,CASSSLDTYEQYF
15,-,TRBJ2-5,TRBV6-1,CASSVNLDDQETQYF
15,-,TRBJ2-7,TRBV4-1,CASSQDSGGAYEQYF
16,few,TRBJ2-5,TRBV11-2,CASSLGAGGLQETQYF
17,once,TRBJ2-3,TRBV11-3,CASSLWDSGGIADTQYF
15,few,TRBJ2-1,TRBV7-2,CASSLTSGAYNEQFF
15,-,TRBJ2-3,TRBV2,CASTATGVPTDTQYF
15,-,TRBJ2-6,TRBV28,CASLYRGAGANVLTF
18,once,TRBJ2-2,TRBV4-3,CASSQDPGTGRFLGELFF
15,-,TRBJ2-3,TRBV10-3,CAITPTGEFTDTQYF
15,-,TRBJ2-7,TRBV2,CASKVDRGLYYEQYF
14,once,TRBJ1-3,TRBV28,CASSLVQSENTIYF
14,few,TRBJ2-3,TRBV6-5,CASRPEGVTDTQYF
14,-,TRBJ1-5,TRBV4-3,CASSLGAINQPQHF
17,-,TRBJ1-4,TRBV19,CASRQEGSGTGGEKLFF
16,-,TRBJ1-6,TRBV7-9,CSSSLGAGGRNSPLHF
11,-,TRBJ1-1,TRBV10-3,CAIGPGAEAFF
18,-,TRBJ1-1,TRBV6-1,CASSEKGTGVSMNTEAFF
18,-,TRBJ1-6,TRBV14,CASSLGQGFGSYNSPLHF
12,few,TRBJ1-1,TRBV6-5,CASSYGGTEAFF
15,-,TRBJ2-7,TRBV9,CASSTLGGPSYEQYF
16,-,TRBJ2-3,TRBV4-3,CASSQPALGVSDTQYF
13,-,TRBJ1-3,TRBV6-1,CASSRDFGNTIYF
15,few,TRBJ1-2,TRBV7-9,CASSLGAGGAFGYTF
17,few,TRBJ2-3,TRBV21-1,CASSKDLGLLGLDTQYF
16,-,TRBJ2-1,TRBV2,CASSSDSPSSYNEQFF
15,-,TRBJ2-3,TRBV5-4,CASSRPGSSTDTQYF
15,-,TRBJ2-3,TRBV4-2,CASSQDRTSEDTQYF
13,-,TRBJ2-7,TRBV4-3,CASSPGLAYEQYF
17,few,TRBJ2-1,TRBV2,CASRRLAGGRTYNEQFF
15,-,TRBJ2-3,TRBV25-1,CASSVGTSLTATQYF
16,-,TRBJ1-3,TRBV9,CASSLNRAGAGNTIYF
14,-,TRBJ2-3,TRBV10-3,CAISPGQVTDTQYF
14,-,TRBJ2-2,TRBV29-1,CSVEDRSWTGELFF
13,-,TRBJ2-3,TRBV5-1,CASSFTTSDTQYF
14,-,TRBJ2-3,TRBV5-1,CASRGTTSTDTQYF
15,few,TRBJ2-1,TRBV7-9,CASSERDRPYNEQFF
12,few,TRBJ2-7,TRBV30,CAWSDSSYEQYF
12,few,TRBJ2-7,TRBV28,CATWAGKYEQYF
13,-,TRBJ1-1,TRBV27,CASSFAGNTEAFF
13,few,TRBJ1-5,TRBV7-9,CASSQEVDQPQHF
16,-,TRBJ2-2,TRBV5-4,CASSFGGARDTGELFF
13,-,TRBJ2-7,TRBV10-2,CASTRGAEWGQYF
15,-,TRBJ2-7,TRBV7-6,CASSLADREGDEQYF
12,-,TRBJ2-2,TRBV10-1,CASSGSGQGLFF
15,-,-,TRBV7-9,CASSLGVSALSEQYF
13,few,TRBJ1-2,TRBV29-1,CSVPQQGLDGYTF
17,-,TRBJ1-3,TRBV30,CAWSVQGGGYSGNTIYF